The source of this T cell receptor beta chain is a study of T cell clones after liver transplantation (dated by TCRdb to between 2018 and 2020). Looking at the study overall: The samples were obtained from ITN030ST, a randomized trial that attempted immunosuppression withdrawal within 2 years after liver transplantation. Third party-reactive TCRbeta sequences from pre-transplant MLRs were also identified as an antigen-independent comparator for donor-reactive sequences. Subjects received no induction therapy and standard immunosuppression until randomization at 12-24 months post-transplant. Donor-reactive T cell clones were identified using TCRbeta sequencing after a pre-transplant mixed lymphocyte reaction and were then followed in post-transplant blood. The studied cohort comprised 8 liver transplant recipients, 3 classified as tolerant and 5 as non-tolerant. Tolerance was defined as complete immunosuppression withdrawal for at least one year with no rise in liver enzymes beyond twice the upper limit of normal. Of the eight recipients, three were HCV-positive, while the remaining recipients had been transplanted for non-autoimmune, non-viral indications. Blood samples were taken pre-transplant, pre-randomization before withdrawal, and post-randomization after full withdrawal or failed withdrawal. The paper as a whole reports these results and caveats: The decline in donor-reactive sequences exceeded the decline in third party-reactive sequences, suggesting partial antigen-specific deletion that was unrelated to withdrawal success. The conclusions were preliminary, being limited by small, heterogeneous patient numbers and by non-standardized post-transplant time points. In a couple of subjects, low numbers of available donor cells limited the measurable donor-reactive repertoire. When repertoire turnover was accounted for, significantly reduced detection of donor-reactive sequences was found in 7 of 8 subjects for CD4 and in 8 of 8 subjects for CD8. In most of the 8 subjects, regardless of tolerance or HCV status, circulating donor-reactive CD4 TCRbeta sequences dropped significantly post-transplant. Since no allograft tissue specimens were available, donor-reactive T cells may have migrated into the graft instead of being deleted.

The CDR3 has 13 amino acids, counting the end cysteine and phenylalanine. Left in the record is the CDR3 DNA by itself, 39 bases read in frame from the first base. CDR1 and CDR2, per the germline V gene (reference sequence), are SEHNR and FQNEAQ. Trimming takes 3 bases from V and 2 bases from J, and the germline ends sit 8 bases apart. Per the publication, the time point label means: pre-transplant. Unstimulated PBMCs, after thawing, were stained for CD3, CD4 and CD8 and then FACS-sorted into CD3+CD4+ and CD3+CD8+ populations. Each of the 8 studied subjects was randomized to immunosuppression withdrawal. Genomic DNA was isolated with the Qiagen DNeasy Blood and Tissue Kit. On this clone itself: No antigen is known for it. No base quality information exists; no much larger clone differs at one position.

High-throughput TCRbeta CDR3 sequencing of frozen genomic DNA was performed by immunoSEQ, including PCR amplification, mapping, bias correction and internal controls. The paper's data handling went like this. Only productive rearrangements were retained, with each unique TCRbeta sequence defined by its CDR3 nucleotide sequence together with its V and J gene. For a sequence to be called donor-reactive, it needed a frequency of at least 0.01% and at least 5-fold expansion in CFSE-low cells compared with unstimulated pre-transplant cells. Minimum frequency thresholds were set for each subject based on the unstimulated sample with the lowest template count, ensuring at least 90% detection power. Jensen-Shannon divergence between the top 1000 TCRbeta sequences post-transplant and pre-transplant was used to measure repertoire turnover. Two-sided Fisher's exact tests were used to test for changes in the detection of donor-reactive sequences. TCRdb provides this immuneACCESS table in a form limited to in-frame rearrangements. Some clones are lacking; in checked studies, under half of them reflect an unresolved V gene, and why the rest are absent is not known. V and J calls and clone size are copied from that table; D and trimming were computed from the DNA. The sample table lists about 24,000 clones, approximately 71% of them with a count of one. The ten largest clones represent around 2.9% of the sample.

This TCR derives from a human donor who received a liver transplant. Rearrangement joined TRBV7-9 to TRBJ2-7, with a weak D call of TRBD2 (6 bases match). Source: CD4+ T cells from blood, taken before liver transplant. The sequenced DNA: TGTGCCAGCAGCTTGGACTACCCCTACGAGCAGTACTTC. It specifies CASSLDYPYEQYF.